One sample yielded the 24 T cell receptor beta chains listed below, sequenced in a study of T cell responses to AZD1222 COVID-19 vaccine. The repertoire was sequenced with immunoSEQ multiplex PCR; TCRdb's copy has only in-frame clones and lacks some. Here the sample spans 150,000 to 200,000 clones, around 92% being singletons. Specimen: peripheral blood, collected 28 days after the second AZD1222 dose. These receptors came from an adult who received the AZD1222 COVID-19 vaccine.

This chain links TRBV27 with TRBJ2-2; no reliable D call. Trimming cost V 8 bases and J 6 bases, with 10 bases left between them. The germline gives CDR1 MNHEY, CDR2 SMNVEV (reference sequence). CDR3 length: 12 residues. The CDR3 loop reads CASRAGAGELFF. The CDR3 region has the DNA TGTGCCAGCCGTGCAGGAGCCGGGGAGCTGTTTTTT.

This chain links TRBV6-6 with TRBJ2-6; TRBD2 matches 7 bases. The V segment lost 8 bases and the J segment 1 base; nucleotides outside the gene matches: 8. The germline V gene has CDR1 MNHNY and CDR2 SVGAGI (reference sequence). CDR3 length: 16 amino acids. CDR3 coding DNA: TGTGCCAGCTTCCGAACGGGGGGATCTGGGGCCAACGTCCTGACTTTC. Translated, it gives CASFRTGGSGANVLTF.

V usage is TRBV5-1 and J usage is TRBJ1-1, with no clear D. Per the germline V gene, CDR1 is SGHRS and CDR2 is YFSETQ. V lost 4 bases to trimming and J lost 3 bases, with 13 bases between them. CDR3 size: 14 residues. The DNA for the CDR3 is TGCGCCAGCAGCGTCACTGGTCGACACACTGAAGCTTTCTTT. This gives the protein CASSVTGRHTEAFF. Full variable domain (remainder filled in from reference TRBV5-1 and TRBJ1-1): KAGVTQTPRYLIKTRGQQVTLSCSPISGHRSVSWYQQTPGQGLQFLFEYFSETQRNKGNFPGRFSGRQFSNSRSEMNVSTLELGDSALYLCASSVTGRHTEAFFGQGTRLTVV.

The CDR3 region is CASSTYGTSYGYTF. For the CDR3, the DNA is TGTGCCAGCAGCACATATGGGACAAGCTATGGCTACACCTTC. V gene TRBV21-1 combines with J gene TRBJ1-2; no check of the table's D call, TRBD1, against the DNA was made. TRBV21-1 is a documented pseudogene. The CDR3 consists of 14 residues.

The chain recombines TRBV11-2 with TRBJ2-1; D is unresolved. Germline values: CDR1 SGHAT, CDR2 FQNNGV. The CDR3 length is 16 residues. Trimming pared 6 bases from V and 5 bases from J, leaving 20 bases between. The CDR3 region has the DNA TGTGCCAGCAGGTACCCTCTAGAGTTAAACCACAATGAGCAGTTCTTC. Its translation: CASRYPLELNHNEQFF.

In its sample, this clone was seen once. The chain uses TRBV7-3 and TRBJ2-1; D unclear. Germline CDR1 and CDR2: SGHTA and FQGTGA. The CDR3 is made up of 14 amino acids. V lost 2 bases and J lost 7, with 12 bases in between. The CDR3 is CASSLGPAGNEQFF. Here the CDR3 DNA reads TGTGCCAGCAGCTTAGGGCCCGCAGGTAATGAGCAGTTCTTC.

The count of this clone is one. This chain connects TRBV14 to TRBJ1-2, with TRBD1 matching 7 bases. Unmatched junction bases numbered 8, after V lost 0 bases and J lost 4 bases. Per the germline V gene, CDR1 is SGHDN and CDR2 is FVKESK. The CDR3 has 16 residues. The CDR3 nucleotides read TGTGCCAGCAGCCAAGAATGGACAGGTTACGGCTATGGCTACACCTTC. This codes for CASSQEWTGYGYGYTF. Combining the CDR3 with reference TRBV14 and TRBJ1-2 gives the whole variable domain EAGVTQFPSHSVIEKGQTVTLRCDPISGHDNLYWYRRVMGKEIKFLLHFVKESKQDESGMPNNRFLAERTGGTYSTLKVQPAELEDSGVYFCASSQEWTGYGYGYTFGSGTRLTVV.

This clone was seen a single time. The genes are TRBV7-8 and TRBJ2-1; possible D gene TRBD1, 5 bases. Between the trimmed V and J ends, which lost 3 bases and 5 bases, there was a span of 14 bases. The CDR3 totals 15 residues. Germline CDR1 reads SGHVS; CDR2 reads FQNEAQ. Here the CDR3 reads CASSFSRVVHNEQFF. DNA of the CDR3: TGTGCCAGCAGCTTTTCCAGGGTGGTCCACAATGAGCAGTTCTTC.

This chain uses TRBV2 with TRBJ1-5; a weak D match, TRBD1 (6 bases). The CDR3 consists of 15 residues. Germline V CDR1 and CDR2: SNHLY, FYNNEI. V lost 4 bases to trimming and J lost 2 bases, with 12 bases between them. CDR3 DNA: TGTGCCAGCAGTGCGGGACAATCGGGCAATCAGCCCCAGCATTTT. Its protein product is CASSAGQSGNQPQHF.

This clone was seen once. The chain has TRBV11-1 and TRBJ1-4, with D possibly TRBD1 on 5 matching bases. CDR1 is SGHAT, CDR2 FQDESV, per germline (reference sequence). The ends were cut back, 5 bases at V and 3 bases at J, with 13 bases in the middle. The CDR3 consists of 15 residues. CDR3 sequence (DNA): TGTGCCAGCAGCCTCGGGACCGGAGCTAATGAAAAACTGTTTTTT. Protein sequence: CASSLGTGANEKLFF.

Written as DNA, the CDR3 is TGTGCCAGCAGTTTGGTGGGACAGGGAGACAATGAGCAGTTCTTC. This sequence encodes CASSLVGQGDNEQFF. The chain employs TRBV28 and TRBJ2-1; 9 bases agree with TRBD1. CDR3 size: 15 residues. Germline CDR1 and CDR2: MDHEN and SYDVKM. With 3 bases clipped from V and 5 bases from J, the junction kept 5 bases outside the gene matches.

J is TRBJ2-6 and V is TRBV19, with no clear D. There are 14 residues in the CDR3. Trimming removed 6 bases from V and 0 bases from J, with 6 bases in between. CDR1 is LNHDA and CDR2 is SQIVND in the germline V gene (reference sequence). This chain's CDR3 is CASSPISGANVLTF. In DNA form, the CDR3 reads TGTGCCAGTAGCCCCATCTCTGGGGCCAACGTCCTGACTTTC.

CDR3 in DNA: TGTGCCACCAGCCGCGCCCGGACAGGGGATAGCAATCAGCCCCAGCATTTT. This encodes CATSRARTGDSNQPQHF. The chain recombines TRBV15 with TRBJ1-5; 9 bases align to TRBD1. From germline, CDR1 is LNHNV and CDR2 YYDKDF (reference sequence). This CDR3 is 17 amino acids long. V shed 5 bases, J shed 0 bases, and the junction held 8 bases outside the gene matches.

The chain employs TRBV29-1 and TRBJ2-1; weak D call: TRBD2 (5 bases). V was pared by 4 bases and J by 1 base, with 8 bases between. Germline V gene data show CDR1 as SQVTM and CDR2 as ANQGSEA. CDR3 length: 13 amino acids. The DNA for the CDR3 is TGCAGCGTTGGCCGGACTTCCTACAATGAGCAGTTCTTC. Translating it yields CSVGRTSYNEQFF.

The chain is built from TRBV12-3 or TRBV12-4 and TRBJ1-1; no definite D call. V was cut by 3 bases and J by 8 bases, with 10 bases left in between. The CDR3 is 12 residues long. CDR3 amino acids: CASSFTGPEAFF. The DNA for the CDR3 is TGTGCCAGCAGTTTTACCGGCCCCGAAGCTTTCTTT.

This chain uses TRBV7-8 with TRBJ2-7; 7 bases match TRBD2. This CDR3 region has 18 residues. CDR1 and CDR2 (germline): SGHVS, FQNEAQ. The V segment lost 5 bases and the J segment 3 bases; nucleotides outside the gene matches: 19. CDR3 nucleotides: TGTGCCAGCAGCCCCCCTCCCGGGCGGGGGAGGCTCATCTACGAGCAGTACTTC. Translation: CASSPPPGRGRLIYEQYF.

This chain joins TRBV21-1 and TRBJ2-5; the table's TRBD1 call for D was not verified on the DNA. TRBV21-1 is described as a pseudogene. This CDR3 spans 17 amino acids. CDR3 DNA: TGTGCCAGCAGCAAAGGGGGACAGGTAGTAGGGCAAGAGACCCAGTACTTC. This encodes CASSKGGQVVGQETQYF.

This sequence joins TRBV23-1 and TRBJ1-1, with D possibly being TRBD1 (5 bases). TRBV23-1 is marked as an open reading frame, function uncertain. The CDR3 is 18 amino acids. Trimming stripped 0 bases from V and 0 bases from J, with 17 bases between. CDR3 loop: CASSQSVREEEVNTEAFF. CDR3 bases: TGCGCCAGCAGTCAATCGGTCAGGGAAGAGGAGGTGAACACTGAAGCTTTCTTT.

J is TRBJ2-4 and V is TRBV5-3, with TRBD2 matching over 12 bases. TRBV5-3 is an ORF for which the function is uncertain. V shed 1 base and J 1 base; nucleotides not matched to a gene: 9. The CDR3 length is 19 residues. The CDR3 bases are TGTGCCAGAAGCTTGCCGCCGACTAGCGGGAGTCCGGCCAAAAACATTCAGTACTTC. Protein: CARSLPPTSGSPAKNIQYF.

The genes are TRBV7-9 and TRBJ1-1; 9 bases match TRBD1. The CDR3 is 15 residues long. CDR1 and CDR2 from the germline V gene are SEHNR and FQNEAQ (reference sequence). J lost 3 bases, V lost 7 bases, and 9 bases had no gene match. The CDR3 sequence: CASTDPTGGYTEAFF. The CDR3 DNA reads TGTGCCAGCACCGACCCGACAGGGGGTTACACTGAAGCTTTCTTT.

The V gene is TRBV7-9, the J gene TRBJ2-1; the match to TRBD2 covers 13 bases. V shed 4 bases, J shed 5 bases, and the junction held 2 bases outside the gene matches. From germline, CDR1 is SEHNR and CDR2 FQNEAQ (reference sequence). This CDR3 is built from 15 residues. The CDR3, as DNA: TGTGCCAGCAGCTGGACTAGCGGGAGTAACAATGAGCAGTTCTTC. This codes for CASSWTSGSNNEQFF.

This chain joins TRBV27 and TRBJ2-7, with 7 bases identical to TRBD2. This CDR3 contains 15 residues. Germline CDR1 MNHEY, CDR2 SMNVEV (reference sequence). V trimming: 3 bases; J trimming: 0 bases; junction bases outside the gene matches: 5. CDR3 bases: TGTGCCAGCAGTTTCGGGCGGGGGAGCTCCTACGAGCAGTACTTC. Amino acids: CASSFGRGSSYEQYF.

This rearrangement joins TRBV7-9 to TRBJ1-2; D unresolved. Germline V lookup: CDR1 SEHNR, CDR2 FQNEAQ (reference sequence). This CDR3 spans 14 amino acids. V lost 4 bases and J 0 bases, leaving 9 bases between the germline ends. The CDR3 spells CASSSDISNYGYTF. The CDR3 DNA follows: TGTGCCAGCAGCTCCGACATCTCTAACTATGGCTACACCTTC.

This chain links TRBV11-2 with TRBJ2-2, with 8 bases that match TRBD1. The length of the CDR3 is 15 residues. Unmatched junction bases numbered 4, after V lost 7 bases and J lost 0 bases. Looked up from germline, CDR1 is SGHAT and CDR2 is FQNNGV. CDR3 coding DNA: TGTGCCAGCACCCAGGACAGGGCGAACACCGGGGAGCTGTTTTTT. It codes for CASTQDRANTGELFF. Based on the CDR3 plus reference TRBV11-2 and TRBJ2-2, the full variable domain is EAGVAQSPRYKIIEKRQSVAFWCNPISGHATLYWYQQILGQGPKLLIQFQNNGVVDDSQLPKDRFSAERLKGVDSTLKIQPAKLEDSAVYLCASTQDRANTGELFFGEGSRLTVL.